The clone carrying this T cell receptor beta chain was seen many times. Its matching antigen is unknown. RNA-based 3' RACE libraries used unique molecular identifiers. TCRdb reprocessed the 3' RACE reads via MiXCR and lists one record per CDR3 protein. This sample carries under 50,000 distinct CDR3 sequences, roughly 4.5% of them seen once, and the ten largest clones take approximately 0.7%. The CDR3 extends over 15 amino acids. Germline CDR1 and CDR2: MNHNY and SVGAGI (reference sequence). Trimming removed 8 bases from V and 16 bases from J, with 30 bases in between. The record originates from a study of HIV-infected children after antiretroviral therapy interruption. Whole-study context: Continuous-treatment children had median age about 8 years, interruption more than 9 years. Most participating children were previously exposed to EBV and CMV. General study findings and limits: The Gini coefficient of naive CD4+ repertoires rose, returning to baseline by 3 years.

Treatment here: PENTA 11 planned treatment interruption arm or continuous ART arm. This chain uses TRBV6-6 with TRBJ1-3; D is perhaps TRBD1 (6 bases). The TCR was taken from a pool of human donors with HIV. Source: CD45RA+ CD4+ T cells from PBMCs, pooled from several time points, taken from a donor given antiretroviral therapy, either interrupted or continuous. Described subset: naive CD4+ CD45RA+ CD45RO- T cells. CDR3 protein: CASGDKDSSGNTLYF. DNA for the CDR3: TGTGCCAGCGGTGATAAGGACAGTTCTGGAAATACGCTCTATTTT.